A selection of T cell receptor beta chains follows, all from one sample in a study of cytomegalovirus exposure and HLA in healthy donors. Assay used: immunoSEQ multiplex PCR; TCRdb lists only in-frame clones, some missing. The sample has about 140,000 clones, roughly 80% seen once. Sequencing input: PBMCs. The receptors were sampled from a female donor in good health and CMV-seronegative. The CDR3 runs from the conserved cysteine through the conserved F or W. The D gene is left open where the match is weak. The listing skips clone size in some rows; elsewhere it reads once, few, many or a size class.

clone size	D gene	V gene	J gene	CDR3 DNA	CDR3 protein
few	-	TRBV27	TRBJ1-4	TGTGCCAGCAGACATTCTCTTAATGAAAAACTGTTTTTT	CASRHSLNEKLFF
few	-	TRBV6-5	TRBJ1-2	TGTGCCAGCAGCCCAACTCCGGGATATGGCTACACCTTC	CASSPTPGYGYTF
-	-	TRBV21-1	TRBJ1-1	TGTGCCAGCAGCGACAGGGGGAACACTGAAGCTTTCTTT	CASSDRGNTEAFF
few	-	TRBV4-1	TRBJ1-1	TGCGCCAGCAGCCAAGATAGGGCGGGCGGGATGAACACTGAAGCTTTCTTT	CASSQDRAGGMNTEAFF
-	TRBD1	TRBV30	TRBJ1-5	TGTGCCTGGAGTTCCAGGGGGCACCAGCCCCAGCATTTT	CAWSSRGHQPQHF
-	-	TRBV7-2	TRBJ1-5	TGTGCCAGCAGCCCGAATGACAACTTCAACCAGCCCCAGCATTTT	CASSPNDNFNQPQHF
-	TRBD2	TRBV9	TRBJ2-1	TGTGCCAGCAGCGTAGTTGGCGGGAGCGGCAATGAGCAGTTCTTC	CASSVVGGSGNEQFF
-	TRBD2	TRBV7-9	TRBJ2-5	TGTGCCAGCAGCTGGGAGGGGCTGGAGACCCAGTACTTC	CASSWEGLETQYF
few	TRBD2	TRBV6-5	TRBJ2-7	TGTGCCAGCAGAATACTAGCGGGAGGGAACTACGAGCAGTACTTC	CASRILAGGNYEQYF
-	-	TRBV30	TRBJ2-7	TGTGCCTGGAGTGTAGATAGCTCCTACGAGCAGTACTTC	CAWSVDSSYEQYF
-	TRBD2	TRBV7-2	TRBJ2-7	TGTGCCAGCAGCTTAGCGTGGGTAGCGGGCCCCTCCTACGAGCAGTACTTC	CASSLAWVAGPSYEQYF
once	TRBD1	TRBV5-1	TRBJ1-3	TGCGCCAGCAGCTTAAGGACAGGGCACTCTGGAAACACCATATATTTT	CASSLRTGHSGNTIYF
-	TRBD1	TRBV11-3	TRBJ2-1	TGTGCCAGCAGCTCCGGACAGGTTCAGGGTGAGCAGTTCTTC	CASSSGQVQGEQFF
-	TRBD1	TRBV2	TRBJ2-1	TGTGCCAGCAAAGAGGGGGCGGTGGCATTGTTTGAGCAGTTCTTC	CASKEGAVALFEQFF
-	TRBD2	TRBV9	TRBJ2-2	TGTGCCAGCAGCTCCACCCGGGGAATCCGGGGGGGCACCGGGGAGCTGTTTTTT	CASSSTRGIRGGTGELFF
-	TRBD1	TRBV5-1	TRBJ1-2	TGCGCCAGCGGAATCGACAGGGTGCGTGGCTACACCTTC	CASGIDRVRGYTF
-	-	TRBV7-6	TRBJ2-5	TGTGCCAGCAGGAAAATACAGGGCTACGGAGAGACCCAGTACTTC	CASRKIQGYGETQYF
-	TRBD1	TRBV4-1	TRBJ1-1	TGCGCCAGCAAGGGGGACAGGCTTAACACTGAAGCTTTCTTT	CASKGDRLNTEAFF
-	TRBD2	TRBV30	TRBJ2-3	TGTGCCTGGAGTATGAGGCGGGGGGGTCCAGATACGCAGTATTTT	CAWSMRRGGPDTQYF
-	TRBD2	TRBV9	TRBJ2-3	TGTGCCAGCAGCGGCGGGGGGGCACGAGATACGCAGTATTTT	CASSGGGARDTQYF
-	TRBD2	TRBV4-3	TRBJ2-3	TGCGCCAGCAGCCCCGGGGCGGGAGGGAACACAGATACGCAGTATTTT	CASSPGAGGNTDTQYF
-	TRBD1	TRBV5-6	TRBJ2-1	TGTGCCAGCAGCTTGGCCGGGACAGGGGGTGCGTACAATGAGCAGTTCTTC	CASSLAGTGGAYNEQFF
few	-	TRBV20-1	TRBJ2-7	TGCAGTGCTAAACACCGCTACGAGCAGTACTTC	CSAKHRYEQYF
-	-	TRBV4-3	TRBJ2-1	TGCGCCAGCAGCCAAGATTGGTCTAGCTCCTACAATGAGCAGTTCTTC	CASSQDWSSSYNEQFF
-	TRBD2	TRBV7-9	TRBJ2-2	TGTGCCAGCAGCTTATCACTAGCGAGGGGGGAGCTGTTTTTT	CASSLSLARGELFF
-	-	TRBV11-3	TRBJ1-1	TGTGCCAGCAGGAAAAAAGGACAGATGAACACTGAAGCTTTCTTT	CASRKKGQMNTEAFF
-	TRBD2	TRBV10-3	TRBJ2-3	TGTGCCATCAGTGGAGCGGGGCTAACCACAGATACGCAGTATTTT	CAISGAGLTTDTQYF
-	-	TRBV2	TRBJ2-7	TGTGCCAGCAGTGAAGGGAGCAGGGTGATTGCTCACGAGCAGTACTTC	CASSEGSRVIAHEQYF
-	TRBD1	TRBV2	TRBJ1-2	TGTGCCAGCAGTGTTATGGACAGGGTGGCCTATGGCTACACCTTC	CASSVMDRVAYGYTF
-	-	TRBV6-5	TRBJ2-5	TGTGCCAGCAGCCCCCGGAAACGGGCCCAGTACTTC	CASSPRKRAQYF
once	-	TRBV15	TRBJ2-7	TGTGCCAAACCCGGGTCCTCCCTATACGAGCAGTACTTC	CAKPGSSLYEQYF
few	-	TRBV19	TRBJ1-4	TGTGCCAGTAGTAACAGACCTGACAATGAAAAACTGTTTTTT	CASSNRPDNEKLFF
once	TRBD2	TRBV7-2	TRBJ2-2	TGTGCCAGCAGGCGGGGGGCCAACACCGGGGAGCTGTTTTTT	CASRRGANTGELFF
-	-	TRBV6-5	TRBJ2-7	TGTGCCAGCAGTCCGCCGACAGAGGCCTACGAGCAGTACTTC	CASSPPTEAYEQYF
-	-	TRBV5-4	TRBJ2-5	TGTGCCAGCAGCTTCCGACAGACCCAAGAGACCCAGTACTTC	CASSFRQTQETQYF
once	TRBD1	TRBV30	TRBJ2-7	TGTGCCTGGAGTTTACGGGACAGGTGGGACTCCTACGAGCAGTACTTC	CAWSLRDRWDSYEQYF
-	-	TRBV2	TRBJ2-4	TGTGCCAGCAGTGCCCAGGGAAGGTTAAACATTCAGTACTTC	CASSAQGRLNIQYF
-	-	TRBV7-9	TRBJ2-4	TGTGCCAGCAGCGCATCATCAGTAAACATTCAGTACTTC	CASSASSVNIQYF
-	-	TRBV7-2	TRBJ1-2	TGTGCCAGCAGCTTAGCTTCTTTCGAGGGGGTCTATGGCTACACCTTC	CASSLASFEGVYGYTF
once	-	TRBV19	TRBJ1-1	TGTGCCAGTAGTCGACAGGCGGACACTGAAGCTTTCTTT	CASSRQADTEAFF
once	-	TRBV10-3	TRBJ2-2	TGTGCCATCCTAGACACCGGGGAGCTGTTTTTT	CAILDTGELFF
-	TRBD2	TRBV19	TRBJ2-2	TGTGCCAGTAGTATTCCTAGCGGGAGTATGGGCGGGGAGCTGTTTTTT	CASSIPSGSMGGELFF
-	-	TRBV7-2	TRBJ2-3	TGTGCCAGCAGCTTAGTTAGGTACAGGGTAACCACAGATACGCAGTATTTT	CASSLVRYRVTTDTQYF
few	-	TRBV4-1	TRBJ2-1	TGCGCCAGCAGCGGGGAGGTCTGGGGAGACAATGAGCAGTTCTTC	CASSGEVWGDNEQFF
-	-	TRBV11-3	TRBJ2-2	TGTGCCAGCAGCTTAGTTGTGGGAGTGAACACCGGGGAGCTGTTTTTT	CASSLVVGVNTGELFF
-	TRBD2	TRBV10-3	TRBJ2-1	TGTGCCATCAGTGAGTCCGAAGCGGGAGGCCTTTACAATGAGCAGTTCTTC	CAISESEAGGLYNEQFF
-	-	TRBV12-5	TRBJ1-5	TGTGCTAGTGGTTTGGTTGGTGGGGGCACAATGAATCAGCCCCAGCATTTT	CASGLVGGGTMNQPQHF